This TCR beta chain was sequenced for a study of T cells in narcolepsy. The overall study: Enrolled donors included narcolepsy type 1 or type 2 patients and healthy controls. General study results and limits: Autoreactive clonotypes reportedly recurred in blood of same and different patients, not controls. No autoreactive T cell clone sequences appeared in some memory CD4+ repertoires. Same-patient CSF and blood CD4+ T cell clonotypes included HCRT-specific and TRIB2-specific autoreactive ones.

The germline V gene encodes CDR1 MRHNA and CDR2 SNTAGT. V gave up 5 bases and J gave up 1 base, with 8 bases separating them. CDR3 length: 13 residues. With regard to this clone: What it binds is not known.

Clones were sequenced by immunoSEQ multiplex PCR, and TCRdb holds only the in-frame ones, with some missing. There are almost 25,000 clones in the sample; roughly 62% occur only once, and 9% to 15% lies in the top ten. The TCR comes from a human donor in good health. The chain uses TRBV6-4 and TRBJ1-1; D gene uncertain. The sequencing input was memory (CD45RA-) CD4+ T cells from blood. The CDR3 nucleotides read TGTGCCAGCAGTACGCGGGGGAACACTGAAGCTTTCTTT. Translation: CASSTRGNTEAFF.